Listed here are 3 T cell receptor beta chains from one sample, sequenced in a study of blood T cell repertoires in COVID-19. Assay: immunoSEQ multiplex PCR; the TCRdb copy retains only in-frame clones and omits some. Of about 160,000 clones in the sample, approximately 93% were seen once. The specimen was peripheral blood. The receptor source for this set is a woman aged 55-70 years with COVID-19, enrolled during active disease.

The chain has TRBV6-2 or TRBV6-3 and TRBJ1-2, with TRBD1 as a possible D gene (6 bases). This CDR3 contains 14 residues. CDR1 MNHEY and CDR2 SVGEGT come from the germline V gene. V gave up 5 bases and J gave up 4 bases, with 14 bases separating them. The CDR3 nucleotides are TGTGCCAGCAGTCGGGACAACGGCCCCTATGGCTACACCTTC. This gives the protein CASSRDNGPYGYTF.

The V gene is TRBV25-1, the J gene TRBJ1-1; 8 bases are shared with TRBD1. The ends lost 6 bases at V and 5 bases at J; junction bases unmatched: 5. This CDR3 is 13 amino acids long. Germline CDR1 reads MGHDK; CDR2 reads SYGVNS. The CDR3: CASSGQGGTEAFF. For the CDR3, the DNA is TGTGCCAGCAGCGGACAGGGCGGTACTGAAGCTTTCTTT.

This clone was counted a single time. This sequence joins TRBV9 and TRBJ2-1, with 8 bases fitting TRBD2. Germline CDR1 is SGDLS and CDR2 is YYNGEE. The ends lost 4 bases at V and 5 bases at J; junction bases unmatched: 8. The CDR3 spans 15 residues. The chain's CDR3 is CASSRGGQTHNEQFF. CDR3 sequence (DNA): TGTGCCAGCAGCCGGGGGGGCCAGACCCACAATGAGCAGTTCTTC.